What follows are 17 T cell receptor beta chains derived from one specimen sequenced in a study of CD8+CD57+ T cells in acquired aplastic anemia. TCR beta VDJ and CDR3 profiles were obtained from a genomic DNA template. Each CDR3 protein is one row after TCRdb ran MiXCR on the reads. The sample holds fewer than 250,000 distinct CDR3 sequences, over 40% seen once. Sequencing was done on patients that had shown CD8+CD57+ cell expansion by flow cytometry. Sequencing input: sorted CD4+, CD8+, or CD8+CD57+ T cells (not recorded which) from PBMCs. The receptors derive from a human donor with aplastic anemia.

The genes are TRBV20-1 and TRBJ2-7; D unclear. CDR3 length equals 11 residues. Trimming left V 6 bases short and J 4 bases short, with 10 bases between. Germline-derived CDR1 and CDR2 are DFQATT and SNEGSKA (reference sequence). CDR3 sequence (DNA): TGCAGTGCCGATTACCGGTACGAGCAGTACTTC. Encoded protein: CSADYRYEQYF.

In this sample, this clonotype turned up a few times. The chain joins TRBV5-1 to TRBJ2-7; 8 bases fit TRBD2. Germline V gene sequence: CDR1 SGHRS, CDR2 YFSETQ. This CDR3 region has 14 residues. V trimming: 2 bases; J trimming: 6 bases; junction bases outside the gene matches: 7. The CDR3 here is CASSFSGLASEQYF. The CDR3 nucleotides read TGCGCCAGCAGCTTCTCAGGACTAGCAAGCGAGCAGTACTTC.

This clonotype was seen repeatedly, ten times or more. This sequence joins TRBV28 and TRBJ1-2, with D possibly being TRBD1 (6 bases). The length of the CDR3 is 15 residues. The germline V gene encodes CDR1 MDHEN and CDR2 SYDVKM. With 6 bases removed from V and 2 bases from J, the gap between germline ends came to 16 bases. The CDR3 protein is CASSRGTHGNYGYTF. For the CDR3, the DNA is TGTGCCAGCAGCCGCGGGACACACGGAAACTATGGCTACACCTTC.

This chain links TRBV7-9 with TRBJ2-3, with a tentative D call TRBD2 (5 bases). The CDR3 consists of 14 residues. Germline V gene data show CDR1 as SEHNR and CDR2 as FQNEAQ (reference sequence). Trimming stripped 5 bases from V and 6 bases from J, with 15 bases between. The CDR3 is CASSQGLRQDTQYF. In DNA form, the CDR3 reads TGTGCCAGCAGCCAAGGACTGCGTCAGGATACGCAGTATTTT.

This clonotype was seen ten or more times. The chain couples TRBV5-1 to TRBJ1-2, with D unclear. CDR3 length equals 13 residues. Germline V lookup: CDR1 SGHRS, CDR2 YFSETQ. V dropped 3 bases and J dropped 0 bases, with 6 bases sitting between them. CDR3: CASSSQANYGYTF. The CDR3 DNA follows: TGCGCCAGCAGCTCACAAGCTAACTATGGCTACACCTTC.

This clonotype showed up many times. The chain uses TRBV7-9 and TRBJ1-2; perhaps TRBD1 as D (6 bases). V lost 8 bases and J 8 bases, leaving 27 bases between the germline ends. Germline CDR1 and CDR2: SEHNR and FQNEAQ (reference sequence). CDR3 size: 16 residues. CDR3 sequence (DNA): TGTGCCAGCGGGATCTACTCCAGGGGCCTGAGAGACGGCTACACCTTC. Translated, it gives CASGIYSRGLRDGYTF.

Of note for this clonotype: Being one base from a much bigger clone, this may be a read error. V is TRBV5-1 and J is TRBJ1-1; TRBD1 aligns across 7 bases. The V gene end was trimmed by 3 bases and the J gene end by 1 base; junction bases not matched to a gene: 6. This CDR3 spans 15 amino acids. From germline, CDR1 is SGHRS and CDR2 YFSETQ. CDR3 bases: TGCGCCAGCAGCTCGCGGAGACAGGGGAACACTGAAGCTTTCTTT. Amino acids: CASSSRRQGNTEAFF.

J is TRBJ1-4 and V is TRBV3-1, with D perhaps TRBD1 (5 bases). Germline V lookup: CDR1 LGHDT, CDR2 YNNKEL (reference sequence). The CDR3 totals 15 residues. Trimming stripped 1 base from V and 7 bases from J, with 13 bases between. As DNA, the CDR3 is TGTGCCAGCAGCCAAGGGGGCCGGGGGGGTGAAAAACTGTTTTTT. This encodes CASSQGGRGGEKLFF.

The sample holds many counts of this clonotype. The CDR3 loop reads CASSLRSGGYEQYF. CDR3 coding DNA: TGTGCCAGCAGCCTACGGTCAGGAGGCTACGAGCAGTACTTC. V and J are TRBV7-9 and TRBJ2-7; tentative D call: TRBD2 (5 bases). This CDR3 is built from 14 residues. V lost 5 bases to trimming and J lost 3 bases, with 14 bases between them. CDR1 and CDR2 (germline): SEHNR, FQNEAQ (reference sequence).

This clonotype has a count of ten or more. The rearrangement uses TRBV11-1 and TRBJ2-1; D gene ambiguous. The CDR3 has 12 residues. Germline lookup yields CDR1 SGHAT and CDR2 FQDESV (reference sequence). The V end was cut by 5 bases, the J end by 5 bases, with 7 bases between. CDR3 amino acids: CASSTLNNEQFF. The CDR3, as DNA: TGTGCCAGCAGCACCCTGAACAATGAGCAGTTCTTC.

The chain couples TRBV9 to TRBJ1-4; D may be TRBD1 (6 bases). V lost 0 bases to trimming and J lost 8 bases, with 11 bases between them. The CDR3 spans 14 residues. Looked up from germline, CDR1 is SGDLS and CDR2 is YYNGEE. CDR3 nucleotides: TGTGCCAGCAGCGTAGGGGGGGGCCGCGAAAAACTGTTTTTT. Amino acids: CASSVGGGREKLFF.

This clonotype occurred many times. J is TRBJ2-1 and V is TRBV19; D might be TRBD2 (5 bases). The length of the CDR3 is 11 residues. V lost 6 bases and J 10 bases, leaving 10 bases between the germline ends. Germline loops: CDR1 LNHDA, CDR2 SQIVND (reference sequence). The DNA for the CDR3 is TGTGCCAGTAGGGCCTCGGGAGAGCAGTTCTTC. Amino acid sequence: CASRASGEQFF.

The J gene is TRBJ1-2, the V gene TRBV20-1, with no clear D. Deletions cut 1 base from V and 9 bases from J, with 9 bases between. Germline CDR1 reads DFQATT; CDR2 reads SNEGSKA (reference sequence). The CDR3 length is 11 residues. CDR3 nucleotide sequence: TGCAGTGCTAGAGTAGGGCAGCGCTACACCTTC. Encoded protein: CSARVGQRYTF.

This clonotype was seen a single time. This sequence joins TRBV9 and TRBJ2-6; weak D call: TRBD1 (5 bases). CDR1 and CDR2 (germline): SGDLS, YYNGEE. Trimming left V 6 bases short and J 0 bases short, with 16 bases between. The CDR3 length is 17 residues. DNA of the CDR3: TGTGCCAGCACCCAGGGCCAACTCCGCTCTGGGGCCAACGTCCTGACTTTC. This encodes CASTQGQLRSGANVLTF. The complete variable domain, with remaining parts taken from reference TRBV9 and TRBJ2-6, reads DSGVTQTPKHLITATGQRVTLRCSPRSGDLSVYWYQQSLDQGLQFLIQYYNGEERAKGNILERFSAQQFPDLHSELNLSSLELGDSALYFCASTQGQLRSGANVLTFGAGSRLTVL.

This clonotype was counted at least ten times. The chain joins TRBV6-1 to TRBJ1-2, with 8 bases aligning to TRBD1. The CDR3 has 15 amino acids. With V trimmed by 3 bases and J by 6 bases, 9 bases remained unmatched. Germline V lookup: CDR1 MNHNS, CDR2 SASEGT. CDR3 in DNA: TGTGCCAGCAGTGAGCTATTCGGACAGGGACATGGCTACACCTTC. Its protein product is CASSELFGQGHGYTF.

This clonotype has ten or more counts. J is TRBJ2-3 and V is TRBV5-4, with 8 bases matching TRBD2. J lost 1 base, V lost 6 bases, and 7 bases had no gene match. Germline V gene data show CDR1 as SGHNT and CDR2 as YYREEE (reference sequence). CDR3 length equals 15 residues. CDR3 amino acids: CASIKSGGRTDTQYF. The DNA of the CDR3 is TGTGCCAGCATCAAGAGCGGGGGACGCACAGATACGCAGTATTTT.

The rearrangement links TRBV5-8 to TRBJ2-6, with D possibly matching TRBD1 (5 bases). The length of the CDR3 is 16 residues. Trimming removed 4 bases at V and 1 base at J, with 12 bases between. Germline V gene sequence: CDR1 SGHTS, CDR2 YDEGEE. The CDR3 loop reads CASSLTVLSGANVLTF. In DNA form, the CDR3 reads TGTGCCAGCAGCCTGACAGTTCTGTCTGGGGCCAACGTCCTGACTTTC.